This passage covers 8 T cell receptor beta chains from one sample sequenced in a study of blood T cell repertoires in COVID-19. Some clones are missing from TCRdb's copy, which holds only in-frame ones; the method was immunoSEQ multiplex PCR. The data show 35,000 to 40,000 clones, with 75% to 90% seen just once and over 10% held by the top ten. Sequenced: peripheral blood. The receptors were sampled from a man between 70 and 80 years old with acute or convalescent COVID-19.

J is TRBJ1-6 and V is TRBV7-9; 8 bases align to TRBD1. This CDR3 spans 13 amino acids. The trim removed 8 bases at V and 6 bases at J, leaving 3 bases unmatched. CDR1 is SEHNR and CDR2 is FQNEAQ in the germline V gene (reference sequence). The CDR3 nucleotides read TGTGCCAGCGGGGACAGGAGTAATTCACCCCTCCACTTT. As protein: CASGDRSNSPLHF. The whole variable domain, filled in from reference TRBV7-9 and TRBJ1-6, reads DTGVSQNPRHKITKRGQNVTFRCDPISEHNRLYWYRQTLGQGPEFLTYFQNEAQLEKSRLLSDRFSAERPKGSFSTLEIQRTEQGDSAMYLCASGDRSNSPLHFGNGTRLTVT.

The gene calls are TRBV9 and TRBJ1-2, with 7 bases matching TRBD1. Looked up from germline, CDR1 is SGDLS and CDR2 is YYNGEE. V trimming: 4 bases; J trimming: 8 bases; junction bases outside the gene matches: 11. The CDR3 totals 14 residues. CDR3 residues: CASSPTPGQLGYTF. The CDR3 DNA follows: TGTGCCAGCAGCCCCACTCCGGGACAGTTGGGCTACACCTTC.

This sequence joins TRBV10-3 and TRBJ2-7; D remains unclear. The ends were cut back, 5 bases at V and 2 bases at J, with 7 bases in the middle. Germline V CDR1 and CDR2: ENHRY, SYGVKD. This CDR3 region has 12 residues. DNA for the CDR3: TGTGCCATCAGTACTGATCCCTACGAGCAGTACTTC. This encodes CAISTDPYEQYF.

The chain combines TRBV2 with TRBJ1-5; possible D gene TRBD1, 5 bases. This CDR3 is 14 amino acids long. Trimming took off 4 bases at V and 3 bases at J, with 10 bases between the two ends. Germline values: CDR1 SNHLY, CDR2 FYNNEI. The CDR3 coding sequence is TGTGCCAGCAGTGTAGGGACTTCCAATCAGCCCCAGCATTTT. Residues: CASSVGTSNQPQHF.

The chain employs TRBV7-2 and TRBJ1-3; D is perhaps TRBD1 (5 bases). Germline CDR1 reads SGHTA; CDR2 reads FQGNSA. V was cut by 1 base and J by 3 bases, with 10 bases left in between. The CDR3 has 15 residues. The CDR3 spells CASSLEGASGNTIYF. CDR3 nucleotides: TGTGCCAGCAGCTTAGAAGGGGCAAGTGGAAACACCATATATTTT.

The genes are TRBV3-1 (or the pseudogene TRBV3-2) and TRBJ2-3; 11 nucleotides align to TRBD2. The CDR3 consists of 17 residues. From germline, CDR1 is LGHDT and CDR2 YNNKEL (reference sequence). V trimming: 4 bases; J trimming: 0 bases; junction bases outside the gene matches: 6. CDR3: CASSPGTSGLSTDTQYF. DNA for the CDR3: TGTGCCAGCAGCCCCGGGACTAGCGGACTAAGCACAGATACGCAGTATTTT.

This clone was seen only once. V is TRBV5-1 and J is TRBJ1-4; the D gene is possibly TRBD1 (5 bases). V was cut by 0 bases and J by 8 bases, with 11 bases left in between. Germline CDR1 SGHRS, CDR2 YFSETQ. The CDR3 is made up of 14 amino acids. The CDR3 region is CASSLGQGEEKLFF. CDR3 DNA sequence: TGCGCCAGCAGCTTGGGCCAGGGCGAGGAAAAACTGTTTTTT. Based on the CDR3 plus reference TRBV5-1 and TRBJ1-4, the full variable domain is KAGVTQTPRYLIKTRGQQVTLSCSPISGHRSVSWYQQTPGQGLQFLFEYFSETQRNKGNFPGRFSGRQFSNSRSEMNVSTLELGDSALYLCASSLGQGEEKLFFGSGTQLSVL.

Only one count was recorded for this clone. This chain uses TRBV5-6 with TRBJ2-2, with 8 positions matching TRBD2. Per the germline V gene, CDR1 is SGHDT and CDR2 is YYEEEE. Losses at the gene ends were 4 bases for V and 2 bases for J; bases not matched to a gene: 13. The CDR3 totals 18 residues. CDR3 DNA: TGTGCCAGCAGCCTTTTTGGATCGGTAGCGGGAAACACCGGGGAGCTGTTTTTT. It is translated as CASSLFGSVAGNTGELFF.